This T cell receptor beta chain was recorded in a study of blood T cells in healthy people across ages. This clonotype has only a few counts. Sample-barcoded 5' priming and a J-beta primer mix drove a second PCR of about 6 to 12 cycles. With 12 random nucleotides, a template-switch adaptor tagged each individual cDNA molecule. Sequencing of every sample gave 2.5 million or more CDR3-containing paired-end reads. TCRdb re-called the 5' RACE reads with MiXCR, one entry per CDR3 protein. This table has around 900,000 distinct CDR3 sequences, about 53% appearing once. V was pared by 1 base and J by 7 bases, with 3 bases of the junction left unmatched. The CDR3 spans 14 residues. Per germline, CDR1 SGHTA and CDR2 FQGNSA.

The specimen was blood. This TCR was recovered from a woman aged 55-70 years in good health. This rearrangement joins TRBV7-2 to TRBJ2-4, with TRBD2 matching over 8 bases. DNA for the CDR3: TGTGCCAGCAGCTTAGATGGCGGGAGGAACATTCAGTACTTC. As protein: CASSLDGGRNIQYF.